The rows below give T cell receptor beta chains drawn from one sample of a study of blood T cell repertoires in COVID-19. Assay used: immunoSEQ multiplex PCR; TCRdb lists only in-frame clones, some missing. The sample records around 110,000 clones, over 70% being singletons. Sequences were obtained from peripheral blood. Receptor source: an older woman with acute or convalescent COVID-19. Each CDR3 is given with its conserved first and last residue. The D gene is left open where the match is weak. Size values are once, few and many counts, or a class for expanded clones, and some rows have none.

j_call clone_size v_call cdr3_length d_call cdr3_nt cdr3_aa
TRBJ2-3 - TRBV6-2/TRBV6-3 16 TRBD2 TGTGCCAGCAGTTACTCGACACTAGCGAGCACAGATACGCAGTATTTT CASSYSTLASTDTQYF
TRBJ2-5 - TRBV5-4 13 - TGTGCCAGCAGCTTGGGGCGGCGAGAGACCCAGTACTTC CASSLGRRETQYF
TRBJ2-3 - TRBV7-9 16 - TGTGCCAGCAGCTTAGGGGACTTCCCCGCCACAGATACGCAGTATTTT CASSLGDFPATDTQYF
TRBJ2-4 - TRBV6-6 14 TRBD1 TGTGCCACCTGGTCGGGACAGGGGGAAAACATTCAGTACTTC CATWSGQGENIQYF
TRBJ2-1 - TRBV18 16 - TGTGCCAGCTCACCACCTCGGGGGAGAGACCAGAATGAGCAGTTCTTC CASSPPRGRDQNEQFF
TRBJ2-3 - TRBV10-2 14 - TGCGCCAGCAGTGCTACCACGAGCACAGATACGCAGTATTTT CASSATTSTDTQYF
TRBJ1-4 once TRBV7-6 13 TRBD1 TGTGCCAGCAGCCCGGGGACAGGAGGCAAACTGTTTTTT CASSPGTGGKLFF
TRBJ2-3 - TRBV25-1 14 - TGTGCCAGCAGTGAATGGAGGGACACAGATACGCAGTATTTT CASSEWRDTDTQYF
TRBJ2-5 - TRBV2 13 TRBD1 TGTGCCACCGGGGCAGGGGGCCTGGAGACCCAGTACTTC CATGAGGLETQYF
TRBJ2-3 once TRBV3-1/TRBV3-2 18 TRBD1 TGTGCCAGCAGCCAAGTGTCCCTCCGGGACAGGGCGTCAGATACGCAGTATTTT CASSQVSLRDRASDTQYF
TRBJ2-4 - TRBV2 14 - TGTGCCAGCAGTGGACAGGCGAAAGGAGACATTCAGTACTTC CASSGQAKGDIQYF
TRBJ1-3 - TRBV19 16 - TGTGCCAGTAGTGGATACGACACGAGCTCTGGAAACACCATATATTTT CASSGYDTSSGNTIYF
TRBJ2-7 - TRBV6-5 11 - TGTGCCAGCACAGGGGAGTACGAGCAGTACTTC CASTGEYEQYF
TRBJ2-7 - TRBV5-4 16 TRBD1 TGTGCCAGCAGCTTGGGACTACCCACAGGGGGATACGAGCAGTACTTC CASSLGLPTGGYEQYF
TRBJ1-2 few TRBV11-2 12 - TGTGCCAGCAGCTCGGAAGGGGGTGGCTACACCTTC CASSSEGGGYTF
TRBJ1-1 - TRBV3-1/TRBV3-2 15 - TGTGCCAGCAGCCAAGATTTAACAGGAGCAGCCGGGGCTTTCTTT CASSQDLTGAAGAFF
TRBJ2-2 once TRBV18 14 - TGTGCCAGCTCACCTACAATGGTGACCGGGGAGCTGTTTTTT CASSPTMVTGELFF
TRBJ2-3 - TRBV7-7 14 - TGTGCCAGCAGCCGGGACATGAGCACAGATACGCAGTATTTT CASSRDMSTDTQYF
TRBJ1-2 - TRBV9 14 TRBD1 TGTGCCAGCAGCGTAGAGGGGGCGGTCTATGGCTACACCTTC CASSVEGAVYGYTF
TRBJ2-7 - TRBV2 15 TRBD2 TGTGCCAGCAGTGAAGTATTGGCGGGGGAAGCCGAGCAGTACTTC CASSEVLAGEAEQYF
TRBJ1-2 - TRBV29-1 13 TRBD1 TGCAGCGACAGAGGGGACAGCCTCTATGGCTACACCTTC CSDRGDSLYGYTF
TRBJ2-1 - TRBV4-1 14 - TGCGCCAGCAGCCAAGATCCGGGACTCGATGAGCAGTTCTTC CASSQDPGLDEQFF
TRBJ2-5 - TRBV6-6 14 - TGTGCCAGCAGTTATGGGGACTCCTTCGAGACCCAGTACTTC CASSYGDSFETQYF
TRBJ1-4 - TRBV5-1 14 TRBD1 TGCGCCAGCAGCCGGGACAGCACTAATGAAAAACTGTTTTTT CASSRDSTNEKLFF
TRBJ2-2 - TRBV28 12 - TGTGCCAGCAGTTTAGGGCTCGGGGAGCTGTTTTTT CASSLGLGELFF
TRBJ1-6 once TRBV9 15 - TGTGCCAGCAGCTCCCGGGGGAGGGTTAATTCACCCCTCCACTTT CASSSRGRVNSPLHF
TRBJ1-1 - TRBV5-1 15 - TGCGCCAGCAGCTTGGCCTTGGAGGGGAACACTGAAGCTTTCTTT CASSLALEGNTEAFF
TRBJ2-2 - TRBV7-8 15 TRBD2 TGTGCCAGCAGCTTTAGACTAGCCGCCACCGGGGAGCTGTTTTTT CASSFRLAATGELFF
TRBJ2-5 - TRBV6-5 15 TRBD1 TGTGCCAGCAGCCGACCTGACAGGGGACAAGAGACCCAGTACTTC CASSRPDRGQETQYF
TRBJ2-1 - TRBV3-1/TRBV3-2 14 TRBD2 TGTGCCAGCAGCCAAGCATCCCTAGCGGGAGAGCAGTTCTTC CASSQASLAGEQFF
TRBJ1-1 once TRBV6-1 17 TRBD1 TGTGCCAGCAGTGAAGGGAAGACAGGGGGCGGGAACACTGAAGCTTTCTTT CASSEGKTGGGNTEAFF
TRBJ2-7 - TRBV12-5 11 - TGTGCTAGTGGTCAAAACTACGAGCAGTACTTC CASGQNYEQYF
TRBJ2-3 - TRBV5-1 13 - TGCGCCAGCAGCCCCTCAGGGCCTGAGACGCAGTATTTT CASSPSGPETQYF
TRBJ2-1 - TRBV5-1 15 - TGCGCCAGCAGCCCGGTGACGGGAGAGTACAATGAGCAGTTCTTC CASSPVTGEYNEQFF
TRBJ2-4 once TRBV6-6 22 TRBD2 TGTGCCAGCAGTCAGACCCCCGGGACAGGGGGACTAGCGGGACCCCCGGGGGACATTCAGTACTTC CASSQTPGTGGLAGPPGDIQYF
TRBJ1-2 - TRBV28 12 - TGTGCCACCGAAACAGGGCCAGGGGGCTACACCTTC CATETGPGGYTF
TRBJ1-4 - TRBV4-1 14 - TGCGCCAGCAGCCAGGACAGCTTTAATGAAAAACTGTTTTTT CASSQDSFNEKLFF
TRBJ1-3 - TRBV7-9 16 - TGTGCCAGCAGCTTAGCGAGTCCCGCCTTCGGAAACACCATATATTTT CASSLASPAFGNTIYF
TRBJ1-6 few TRBV15 16 - TGTGCCACCAGCAGAGCCCCAACAGGGTCAGACTCACCCCTCCACTTT CATSRAPTGSDSPLHF
TRBJ1-5 - TRBV28 14 - TGTGCCACCAGCCGTGGGGGCGCCGGTCAGCCCCAGCATTTT CATSRGGAGQPQHF
TRBJ2-3 - TRBV5-1 17 TRBD2 TGCGCCAGCAGTCCTGGACTAGCGGGGGCCCGCACAGATACGCAGTATTTT CASSPGLAGARTDTQYF
TRBJ2-2 few TRBV19 16 TRBD2 TGTGCCAGTAGTTTGGATAGCGGGAGTAACACCGGGGAGCTGTTTTTT CASSLDSGSNTGELFF
TRBJ1-1 - TRBV9 14 - TGTGCCAGCAGCTCACAACAGGGTCTTACTGAAGCTTTCTTT CASSSQQGLTEAFF
TRBJ2-3 - TRBV5-1 15 TRBD2 TGCGCCAGCAGCCTTAGCGGGGTCCCTGCAGATACGCAGTATTTT CASSLSGVPADTQYF
TRBJ1-2 few TRBV30 13 - TGTGCCTGGAGTGTACGATGGGGGGACGGCTACACCTTC CAWSVRWGDGYTF